This T cell receptor (beta chain) originates from a study of neurological immune-mediated disorders. Broader study findings: In HTLV-1-associated myelopathy, TCR clonal expansion was greatest, whereas multiple sclerosis had the least, falling below healthy controls. Association with the multiple sclerosis repertoire cluster was not found for any clinical or MRI feature. None of the CDR3 amino acid sequences of expanded clones were shared across subjects, and this suggested private repertoires in all groups.

This clonotype was picked up many times. Its antigen is unknown. The yield of each sequencing run was over 160 million TCR-beta sequences from 15-18 subjects. Each CDR3 protein is one row after TCRdb ran MiXCR on the 5' RACE reads. The sample has 55,000 to 75,000 distinct CDR3 sequences, around 2.3% seen once. V was clipped by 5 bases and J by 5 bases, with 8 bases between them. The V gene's germline CDR1 is SGHAT and CDR2 FQNNGV. The CDR3 covers 12 residues. The source is a man over 45 with multiple sclerosis. The rearrangement links TRBV11-2 to TRBJ2-3; D could derive from TRBD1 or TRBD2 (5 bases each). Sequencing was done on a sample of PBMCs. DNA for the CDR3: TGTGCCAGCAGCCCGAGGGGAGATACGCAGTATTTT. This codes for CASSPRGDTQYF. Based on the CDR3 plus reference TRBV11-2 and TRBJ2-3, the full variable domain is EAGVAQSPRYKIIEKRQSVAFWCNPISGHATLYWYQQILGQGPKLLIQFQNNGVVDDSQLPKDRFSAERLKGVDSTLKIQPAKLEDSAVYLCASSPRGDTQYFGPGTRLTVL.